Each of the 18 T cell receptor beta chains below was sequenced from the same sample in a study of T cell responses to AZD1222 COVID-19 vaccine. Sequencing was performed with immunoSEQ multiplex PCR; in TCRdb, only in-frame clones are kept and a portion is missing. Counted here are under 200,000 clones, 90% occurring once; the ten biggest clones make up about 1.6%. The starting material was peripheral blood, obtained on day 0 of AZD1222 vaccination. Receptors were obtained from an adult in good health.

The chain has TRBV4-3 and TRBJ2-7, with a possible D match to TRBD1 (5 bases). Per the germline V gene, CDR1 is LGHNA and CDR2 is YSLEER. The CDR3 consists of 15 residues. V shed 4 bases and J shed 2 bases, with 15 bases lying between them. Here the CDR3 reads CASSRLRVGAYEQYF. In DNA form, the CDR3 reads TGCGCCAGCAGCCGATTAAGGGTAGGGGCCTACGAGCAGTACTTC.

This sequence joins TRBV7-3 and TRBJ1-6; D unclear. This CDR3 spans 15 amino acids. CDR1 and CDR2 (germline): SGHTA, FQGTGA. Trimming cost V 5 bases and J 9 bases, with 17 bases left between them. CDR3 sequence reads: CASSPGVGWGSPLHF. As DNA, the CDR3 is TGTGCCAGCAGCCCTGGTGTGGGGTGGGGTTCACCCCTCCACTTT.

This chain connects TRBV29-1 to TRBJ1-2; D is possibly TRBD1 (5 bases). Germline V gene sequence: CDR1 SQVTM, CDR2 ANQGSEA. The CDR3 sequence is 12 residues long. V was clipped by 5 bases and J by 8 bases, with 15 bases between them. The chain's CDR3 is CSVRSGIEGYTF. CDR3 coding DNA: TGCAGCGTTAGATCAGGGATAGAGGGCTACACCTTC.

The chain employs TRBV30 and TRBJ2-1; 13 bases match TRBD2. Germline-derived CDR1 and CDR2 are GTSNPN and SVGIG (reference sequence). There are 15 residues in the CDR3. V lost 5 bases and J lost 1; bases outside the gene matches: 2. The CDR3 DNA sequence: TGTGCCTGGGGACTAGCGGGGGCTTCCTACAATGAGCAGTTCTTC. This translates into CAWGLAGASYNEQFF.

This clone was detected once. The rearrangement links TRBV7-8 to TRBJ2-5; the match to TRBD2 covers 8 bases. The CDR3 totals 16 residues. Germline assignment: CDR1 SGHVS and CDR2 FQNEAQ. V gave up 5 bases and J gave up 4 bases; unmatched junction bases: 12. CDR3 amino acids: CASSRGGLVMGETQYF. DNA for the CDR3: TGTGCCAGCAGCCGAGGGGGACTAGTCATGGGAGAGACCCAGTACTTC.

The count of this clone is one. The chain employs TRBV19 and TRBJ1-5; 7 bases are a match to TRBD1. The CDR3 is 15 amino acids. Germline V lookup: CDR1 LNHDA, CDR2 SQIVND (reference sequence). The V and J ends lost 5 bases and 4 bases, in that order; junction bases with no gene match: 8. The CDR3 is CASSSEYRGNQPQHF. CDR3 in DNA: TGTGCCAGTAGTTCGGAGTACAGGGGTAATCAGCCCCAGCATTTT.

The rearrangement links TRBV27 to TRBJ2-7, with 7 positions matching TRBD2. This CDR3 is 16 amino acids long. Germline V lookup: CDR1 MNHEY, CDR2 SMNVEV (reference sequence). Unmatched junction bases numbered 18, after V lost 9 bases and J lost 4 bases. DNA of the CDR3: TGTGCCAGAGCCGGGGGGACTTCCACAGCTAATTACGAGCAGTACTTC. Protein: CARAGGTSTANYEQYF.

V and J are TRBV19 and TRBJ1-2, with TRBD1 matching 8 bases. Germline CDR1 and CDR2: LNHDA and SQIVND (reference sequence). Trimming removed 5 bases from V and 7 bases from J; junction bases left unmatched: 9. This CDR3 is built from 14 residues. The CDR3 reads CASSSQDRVGGYTF. The CDR3 nucleotides read TGTGCCAGTAGTTCCCAGGACAGGGTAGGTGGCTACACCTTC.

This chain links TRBV7-3 with TRBJ2-5; 10 nucleotides align to TRBD2. Germline V gives CDR1 SGHTA, CDR2 FQGTGA. This CDR3 has 14 residues. Trimming cost V 5 bases and J 2 bases; bases outside gene matches: 2. CDR3 DNA: TGTGCCAGCAGCAAGACTAGCGGGCAAGAGACCCAGTACTTC. Its protein is CASSKTSGQETQYF.

Only one count was recorded for this clone. V gene TRBV5-8 combines with J gene TRBJ1-5; D unresolved. The CDR3 totals 15 residues. Germline V CDR1 and CDR2: SGHTS, YDEGEE. Trimming pared 4 bases from V and 3 bases from J, leaving 14 bases between. The DNA of the CDR3 is TGTGCCAGCAGCCAACCTAACAGCTTCAATCAGCCCCAGCATTTT. This sequence encodes CASSQPNSFNQPQHF.

As regards this clone: The junction departs from the called germline gene at one end, perhaps through a read error. In DNA form, the CDR3 reads TGTGCCAGCAGTTTAGGCGCAGAGCAGTTCTTC. Its translation is CASSLGAEQFF. The V call is TRBV11-2, the J call TRBJ2-1; D is ambiguous. This CDR3 has 11 amino acids. Germline CDR1 is SGHAT and CDR2 is FQNNGV.

The chain links TRBV14 to TRBJ1-4, with TRBD1 as a possible D gene (5 bases). Trimming removed 0 bases from V and 5 bases from J, with 16 bases in between. CDR1 and CDR2 from the germline V gene are SGHDN and FVKESK. This CDR3 is built from 17 residues. CDR3 DNA sequence: TGTGCCAGCAGCCAAGATTCGATGGGACGTGGAAATGAAAAACTGTTTTTT. Translation: CASSQDSMGRGNEKLFF. Full variable domain (remainder filled in from reference TRBV14 and TRBJ1-4): EAGVTQFPSHSVIEKGQTVTLRCDPISGHDNLYWYRRVMGKEIKFLLHFVKESKQDESGMPNNRFLAERTGGTYSTLKVQPAELEDSGVYFCASSQDSMGRGNEKLFFGSGTQLSVL.

This clone has a handful of counts. The chain links TRBV3-1 (or the pseudogene TRBV3-2) to TRBJ1-6; possibly TRBD1 for D (6 bases). CDR1 is LGHDT and CDR2 is YNNKEL in the germline V gene (reference sequence). The CDR3 loop spans 15 amino acids. V shed 0 bases and J shed 6 bases, with 9 bases lying between them. CDR3: CASSQERQVNSPLHF. CDR3 nucleotide sequence: TGTGCCAGCAGCCAAGAAAGACAGGTTAATTCACCCCTCCACTTT.

The chain joins TRBV9 to TRBJ2-7, with D possibly being TRBD2 (5 bases). CDR3 length: 14 amino acids. Germline CDR1 is SGDLS and CDR2 is YYNGEE. V lost 4 bases and J lost 1, with 12 bases in between. CDR3 sequence: CASSFLGDSYEQYF. The DNA of the CDR3 is TGTGCCAGCAGCTTCCTCGGGGATTCCTACGAGCAGTACTTC.

The chain links TRBV5-1 to TRBJ1-1; tentative D call: TRBD1 (5 bases). This CDR3 has 14 amino acids. V was clipped by 2 bases and J by 8 bases, with 16 bases between them. Looked up from germline, CDR1 is SGHRS and CDR2 is YFSETQ. The CDR3 DNA reads as TGCGCCAGCAGCTTTCTGACAGATCCAGTAGAAGCTTTCTTT. This translates into CASSFLTDPVEAFF.

The chain carries TRBV11-3 and TRBJ1-2; 8 nucleotides line up with TRBD1. This CDR3 has 16 residues. With V trimmed by 3 bases and J by 1 base, 7 bases remained unmatched. CDR1 is SGHNT, CDR2 YENEEA, per germline. The chain's CDR3 is CASSFPGGKDNYGYTF. The CDR3 DNA sequence: TGTGCCAGCAGCTTTCCAGGGGGCAAAGATAACTATGGCTACACCTTC.

The rearrangement links TRBV2 to TRBJ2-7; D perhaps matches TRBD1 (5 bases). Germline V lookup: CDR1 SNHLY, CDR2 FYNNEI. This CDR3 contains 14 residues. Deletions cut 3 bases from V and 2 bases from J, with 11 bases between. Written as DNA, the CDR3 is TGTGCCAGCAGTGAGGAGACAGCAGCCTACGAGCAGTACTTC. Amino acids: CASSEETAAYEQYF.

CDR3 in DNA: TGTGCCAGCAGCTTAGGTTTGACGTTGAACACTGAAGCTTTCTTT. It specifies CASSLGLTLNTEAFF. This chain connects TRBV7-2 to TRBJ1-1, with D hard to call. The length of the CDR3 is 15 residues. CDR1 is SGHTA and CDR2 is FQGNSA in the germline V gene. Trimming took off 1 base at V and 0 bases at J, with 9 bases between the two ends. The whole variable domain, filled in from reference TRBV7-2 and TRBJ1-1, reads GAGVSQSPSNKVTEKGKDVELRCDPISGHTALYWYRQSLGQGLEFLIYFQGNSAPDKSGLPSDRFSAERTGGSVSTLTIQRTQQEDSAVYLCASSLGLTLNTEAFFGQGTRLTVV.